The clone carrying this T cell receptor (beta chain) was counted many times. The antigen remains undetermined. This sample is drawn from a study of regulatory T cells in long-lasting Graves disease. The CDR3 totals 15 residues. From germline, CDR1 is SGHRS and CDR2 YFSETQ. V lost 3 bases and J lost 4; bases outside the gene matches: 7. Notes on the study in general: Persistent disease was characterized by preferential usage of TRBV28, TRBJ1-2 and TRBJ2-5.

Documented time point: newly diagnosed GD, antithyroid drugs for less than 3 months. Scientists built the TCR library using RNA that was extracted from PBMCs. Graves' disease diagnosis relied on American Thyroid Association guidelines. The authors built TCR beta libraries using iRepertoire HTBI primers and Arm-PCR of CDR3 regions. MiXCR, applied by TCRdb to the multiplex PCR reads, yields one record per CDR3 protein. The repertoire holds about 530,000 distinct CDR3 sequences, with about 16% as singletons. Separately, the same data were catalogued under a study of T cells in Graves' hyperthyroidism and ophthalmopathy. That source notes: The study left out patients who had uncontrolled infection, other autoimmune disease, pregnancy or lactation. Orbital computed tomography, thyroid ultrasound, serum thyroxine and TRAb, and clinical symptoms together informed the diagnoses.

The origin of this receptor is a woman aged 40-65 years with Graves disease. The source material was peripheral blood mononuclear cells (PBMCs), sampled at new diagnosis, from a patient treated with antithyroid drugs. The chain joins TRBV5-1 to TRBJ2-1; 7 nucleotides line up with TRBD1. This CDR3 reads CASSYAGTEYNEQFF. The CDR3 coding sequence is TGCGCCAGCAGCTATGCCGGGACAGAATACAATGAGCAGTTCTTC.